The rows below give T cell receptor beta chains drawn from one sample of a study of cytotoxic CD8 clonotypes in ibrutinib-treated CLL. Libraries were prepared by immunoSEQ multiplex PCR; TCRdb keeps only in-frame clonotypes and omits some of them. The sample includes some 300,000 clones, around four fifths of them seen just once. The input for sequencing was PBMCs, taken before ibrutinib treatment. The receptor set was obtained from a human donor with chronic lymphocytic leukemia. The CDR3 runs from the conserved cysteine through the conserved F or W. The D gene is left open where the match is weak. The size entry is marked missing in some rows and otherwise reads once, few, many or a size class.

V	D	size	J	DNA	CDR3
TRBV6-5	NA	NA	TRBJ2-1	TGTGCCAGCAGTTACTCGATACGGGGCGGGGGCGATGAGCAGTTCTTC	CASSYSIRGGGDEQFF
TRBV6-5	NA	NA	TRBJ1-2	TGTGCCAGCAGTTCTGGGGCGGATGGCTACACCTTC	CASSSGADGYTF
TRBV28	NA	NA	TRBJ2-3	TGTGCCAGCAGTCCTGCGGGGTCGGGCGCAGATACGCAGTATTTT	CASSPAGSGADTQYF
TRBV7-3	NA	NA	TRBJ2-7	TGTGCCAGCAGCCCAGGACTGATATCCTACGAGCAGTACTTC	CASSPGLISYEQYF
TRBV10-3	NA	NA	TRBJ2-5	TGTGCCATCAGTGAGTCCACAGGGCTAGAGACCCAGTACTTC	CAISESTGLETQYF
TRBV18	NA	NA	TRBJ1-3	TGTGCCAGCTCACCACTTCCCAGTACCTCTGGAAACACCATATATTTT	CASSPLPSTSGNTIYF
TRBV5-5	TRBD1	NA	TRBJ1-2	TGTGCCAGCAGCAGACAGGGGGCGCAGGATGGCTACACCTTC	CASSRQGAQDGYTF
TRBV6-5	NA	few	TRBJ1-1	TGTGCCACCTCCCCGGGGACCAGAGTGACTGAAGCTTTCTTT	CATSPGTRVTEAFF
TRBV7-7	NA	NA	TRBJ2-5	TGTGCTAGCAGCCCACGACCTGCAGAGACCCAGTACTTC	CASSPRPAETQYF
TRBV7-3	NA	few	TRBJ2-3	TGTGCCAGCAGCTTATGGGGCGCTAGTACAGATACGCAGTATTTT	CASSLWGASTDTQYF
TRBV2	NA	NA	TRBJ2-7	TGTGCCAGCAGTGAACCCACTAGCTACGAGCAGTACTTC	CASSEPTSYEQYF
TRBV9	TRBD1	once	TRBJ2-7	TGTGCCAGCAGCCCACGGGACAGGGGCTACGAGCAGTACTTC	CASSPRDRGYEQYF
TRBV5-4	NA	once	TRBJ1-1	TGTGCCAGCAGCCTCGAGGGTTCCACTGAAGCTTTCTTT	CASSLEGSTEAFF
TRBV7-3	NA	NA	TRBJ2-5	TGTGCCAGCAGCCCCTCCGTTGTCGAGACCCAGTACTTC	CASSPSVVETQYF
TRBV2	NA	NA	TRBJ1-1	TGTGCCAGCAGTGAAAGGTCTAAGGACGCTTTCTTT	CASSERSKDAFF
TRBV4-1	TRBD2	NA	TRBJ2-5	TGCGCCAGCTCTAACCGCGGCGGGGGCCAAGAGACCCAGTACTTC	CASSNRGGGQETQYF
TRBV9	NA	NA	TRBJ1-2	TGTGCCAGCAGTGACAGGATTTCCTATGGCTACACCTTC	CASSDRISYGYTF
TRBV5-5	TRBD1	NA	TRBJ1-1	TGTGCCAGCAGCTCGGGGACAGGTTTGGCCCTGACTGAAGCTTTCTTT	CASSSGTGLALTEAFF
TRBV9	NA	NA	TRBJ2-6	TGTGCCAGCTCCCTAGGGCTCCCCCTCTCTGGGGCCAACGTCCTGACTTTC	CASSLGLPLSGANVLTF
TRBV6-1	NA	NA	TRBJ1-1	TGTGCCAGCAGTGTGGGAGGTGTGAACACTGAAGCTTTCTTT	CASSVGGVNTEAFF
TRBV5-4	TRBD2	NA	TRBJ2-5	TGTGCCAGCAGCTCGGAGCTAGCGGGAAGTCTAGGAGAGACCCAGTACTTC	CASSSELAGSLGETQYF
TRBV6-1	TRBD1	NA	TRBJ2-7	TGTGCCAGCAGTGAATACAGGGGTTCCTACGAGCAGTACTTC	CASSEYRGSYEQYF
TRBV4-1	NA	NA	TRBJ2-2	TGCGCCAGCAGCCAAAACAGGGTGGACACCGGGGAGCTGTTTTTT	CASSQNRVDTGELFF
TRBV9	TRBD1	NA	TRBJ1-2	TGTGCCAGCAGCTCCCGATTGACAGGGCAGTATCGCTACACCTTC	CASSSRLTGQYRYTF
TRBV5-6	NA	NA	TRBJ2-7	TGTGCCAGCAGCTTGGATGGTCTTGCCTACGAGCAGTACTTC	CASSLDGLAYEQYF
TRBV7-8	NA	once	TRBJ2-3	TGTGCCAGCAGCCCAGAAGGAGGGAGGTTCACAGATACGCAGTATTTT	CASSPEGGRFTDTQYF
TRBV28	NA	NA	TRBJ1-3	TGTGCCAGCAGTTTAATGGGGGCGGTTGGAAACACCATATATTTT	CASSLMGAVGNTIYF
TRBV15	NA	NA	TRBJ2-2	TGTGCCACCAGCAGAGTCAGACCGAACACCGGGGAGCTGTTTTTT	CATSRVRPNTGELFF
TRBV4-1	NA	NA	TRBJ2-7	TGCGCCAGCAGCCACGGACAAGAGACCTACGAGCAGTACTTC	CASSHGQETYEQYF
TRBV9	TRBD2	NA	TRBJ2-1	TGTGCCAGCAGCTCGGGACTAGCGAGGCATGAGCAGTTCTTC	CASSSGLARHEQFF
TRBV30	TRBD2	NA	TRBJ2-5	TGTGCCTGGAGTACGGCTAGCGGTAAAGAGACCCAGTACTTC	CAWSTASGKETQYF
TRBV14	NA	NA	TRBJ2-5	TGTGCCAGCAGCGGACTGACAGGCAGGGGTTTACAAGAGACCCAGTACTTC	CASSGLTGRGLQETQYF
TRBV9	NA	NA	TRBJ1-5	TGTGCCAGCAGCGCTGCCGGACCCAATCAGCCCCAGCATTTT	CASSAAGPNQPQHF
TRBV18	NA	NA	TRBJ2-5	TGTGCCAGCTCTGGGACTCGGCAAGAGACCCAGTACTTC	CASSGTRQETQYF